Sequencing of this TCR beta chain was carried out in a study of Ad26.COV2.S vaccination and SARS-CoV-2 variants. The study, taken as a whole, reports: Spike-specific CD8+ and CD4+ T cell responses reportedly showed substantial breadth after vaccination. Vaccinated and placebo-treated recipients had similar non-spike TCR breadth. Responses of T cells in total may have been underestimated by the TCR breadth and depth analyses.

Assay used: immunoSEQ multiplex PCR; TCRdb lists only in-frame clones, some missing. The profile shows about 440,000 clones, 87% of them singletons. This clone was seen only once. Its matching antigen is unknown. Treatment defined: some 19 received Ad26.COV2.S at low or high dose, single or two shots; a few received placebo; per-sample allocation not given. At day 63 after the first vaccine or placebo injection, samples were drawn. This CDR3 has 15 residues. J gave up 7 bases and V 4 bases, and 10 bases lay outside the gene matches. Germline V gene lookup returns CDR1 SGHTA and CDR2 FQGNSA. The sequencing here drew on peripheral blood, taken in a trial of Ad26.COV2.S vaccine versus placebo. This chain connects TRBV7-2 to TRBJ2-1; 7 nucleotides line up with TRBD2. The clonotype comes from a person between 18 and 60 years old who received the Ad26.COV2.S COVID-19 vaccine or a placebo. The CDR3 sequence is CASSSTRGGRNEQFF. CDR3 in DNA: TGTGCCAGCAGCTCTACGAGGGGAGGGAGGAATGAGCAGTTCTTC.